This T cell receptor (beta chain) originates from a study of Ad26.COV2.S vaccination and SARS-CoV-2 variants. Details on this clone: Its target is unknown.

This CDR3 spans 15 amino acids. Germline lookup yields CDR1 SNHLY and CDR2 FYNNEI. V gave up 3 bases and J gave up 2 bases, with 13 bases separating them. Treatment defined: roughly 20 received Ad26.COV2.S at low or high dose, single or two shots; about five received placebo; per-sample allocation not given. Vaccine and placebo recipients were sampled on day 63 after the first injection. Notes on the study in general: The placebo group had lower spike-specific TCR breadth than the vaccine recipients did.

The protocol was immunoSEQ multiplex PCR, while the TCRdb copy is restricted to in-frame clones and leaves out a portion. The sample lists fewer than 800,000 clones, roughly nine tenths occurring once. This rearrangement joins TRBV2 to TRBJ2-5; a possible D gene is TRBD1 (5 bases). Sequencing used peripheral blood, obtained in a trial of Ad26.COV2.S vaccine versus placebo. The source of this sequence is a person aged 18-60 years who received the Ad26.COV2.S COVID-19 vaccine or a placebo. CDR3 DNA sequence: TGTGCCAGCAGTGACGCCAGGGAAAATCAAGAGACCCAGTACTTC. It translates to CASSDARENQETQYF.